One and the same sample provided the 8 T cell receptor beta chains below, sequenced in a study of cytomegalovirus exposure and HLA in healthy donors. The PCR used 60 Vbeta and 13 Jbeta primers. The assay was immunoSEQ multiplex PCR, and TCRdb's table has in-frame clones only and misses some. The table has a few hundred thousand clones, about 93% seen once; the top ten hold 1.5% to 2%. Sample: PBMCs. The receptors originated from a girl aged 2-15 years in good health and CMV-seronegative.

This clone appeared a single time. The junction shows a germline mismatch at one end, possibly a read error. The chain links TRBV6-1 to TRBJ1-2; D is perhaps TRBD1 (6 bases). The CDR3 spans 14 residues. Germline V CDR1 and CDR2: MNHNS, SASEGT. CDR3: CASREGQIRYGYTF. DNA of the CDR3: TGTGCCAGCAGGGAAGGACAGATCCGCTATGGCTACACCTTC.

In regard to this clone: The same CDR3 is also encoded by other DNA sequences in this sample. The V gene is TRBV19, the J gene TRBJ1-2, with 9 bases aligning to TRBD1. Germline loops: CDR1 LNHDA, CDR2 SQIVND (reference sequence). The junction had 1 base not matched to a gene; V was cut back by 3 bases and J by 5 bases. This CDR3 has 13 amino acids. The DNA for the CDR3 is TGTGCCAGTAGTATCGGGACAGGGTATGGCTACACCTTC. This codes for CASSIGTGYGYTF.

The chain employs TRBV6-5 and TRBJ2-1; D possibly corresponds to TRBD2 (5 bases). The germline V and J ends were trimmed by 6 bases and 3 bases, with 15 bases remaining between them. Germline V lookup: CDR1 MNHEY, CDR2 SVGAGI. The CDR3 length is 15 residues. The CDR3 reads CASRGLIGSYNEQFF. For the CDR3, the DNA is TGTGCCAGCAGGGGTTTGATTGGGAGCTACAATGAGCAGTTCTTC.

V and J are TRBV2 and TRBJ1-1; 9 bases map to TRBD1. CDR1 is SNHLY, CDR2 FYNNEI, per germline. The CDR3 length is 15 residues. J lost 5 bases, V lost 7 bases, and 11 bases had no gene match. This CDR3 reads CASKGTGLGWTEAFF. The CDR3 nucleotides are TGTGCCAGCAAGGGGACAGGGTTGGGTTGGACTGAAGCTTTCTTT.

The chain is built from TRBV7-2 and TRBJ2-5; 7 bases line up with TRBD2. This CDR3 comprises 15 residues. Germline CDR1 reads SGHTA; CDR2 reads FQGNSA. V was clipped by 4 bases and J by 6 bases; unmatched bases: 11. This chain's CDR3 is CASSSPGGSIKTQYF. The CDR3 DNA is TGTGCCAGCAGCTCGCCCGGCGGGAGTATAAAGACCCAGTACTTC.

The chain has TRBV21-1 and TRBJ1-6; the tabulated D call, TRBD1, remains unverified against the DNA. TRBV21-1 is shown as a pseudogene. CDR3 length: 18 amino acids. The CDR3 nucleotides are TGTGCCAGCAGCAACGCCCCCAGGGGTTACCCCTATAATTCACCCCTCCACTTT. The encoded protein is CASSNAPRGYPYNSPLHF.

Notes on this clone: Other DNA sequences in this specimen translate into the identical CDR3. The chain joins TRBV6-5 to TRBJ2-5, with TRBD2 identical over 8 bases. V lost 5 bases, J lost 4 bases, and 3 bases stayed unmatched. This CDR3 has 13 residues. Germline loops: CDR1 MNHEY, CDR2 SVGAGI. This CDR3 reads CASSPGRGETQYF. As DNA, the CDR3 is TGTGCCAGCAGTCCCGGGAGGGGAGAGACCCAGTACTTC.

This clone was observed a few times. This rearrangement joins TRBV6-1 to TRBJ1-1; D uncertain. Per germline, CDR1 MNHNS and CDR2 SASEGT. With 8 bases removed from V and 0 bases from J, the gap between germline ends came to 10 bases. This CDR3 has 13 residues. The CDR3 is CASHLEVNTEAFF. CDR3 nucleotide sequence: TGTGCCAGCCATCTTGAGGTGAACACTGAAGCTTTCTTT.